The clone carrying this T cell receptor beta chain has only a few counts. CDR1 and CDR2 (germline): MDHEN, SYDVKM. The CDR3 spans 14 residues. The V and J ends lost 7 bases and 7 bases, in that order; junction bases with no gene match: 8. This record comes from a study of T cells in narcolepsy. The assay was immunoSEQ multiplex PCR, and TCRdb's table has in-frame clones only and misses some. The sample yields tens of thousands of clones, roughly three quarters seen once. Sequenced sample: memory (CD45RA-) CD4+ T cells from blood. This sequence was found in a human donor in good health. V and J are TRBV28 and TRBJ2-1; 9 bases map to TRBD1. CDR3 sequence: CASNTGGTRNEQFF. CDR3 coding DNA: TGTGCCAGCAATACAGGGGGCACTAGGAATGAGCAGTTCTTC. The full variable domain, its missing parts supplied by reference TRBV28 and TRBJ2-1, is DVKVTQSSRYLVKRTGEKVFLECVQDMDHENMFWYRQDPGLGLRLIYFSYDVKMKEKGDIPEGYSVSREKKERFSLILESASTNQTSMYLCASNTGGTRNEQFFGPGTRLTVL.